The entry below gives a single T cell receptor beta chain sequence along with its context. This specimen comes from a study of control samples from healthy donors and cancer patients. This CDR3 comprises 15 residues. Germline V lookup: CDR1 LNHNV, CDR2 YYDKDF (reference sequence). The J segment lost 6 bases and the V segment lost 8 bases, leaving 15 bases of the junction unmatched. Measured with immunoSEQ multiplex PCR; TCRdb has only the in-frame clones, and not every one. The sample holds a few hundred thousand clones, 75% to 95% seen once. The sample consisted of PBMCs. This sequence joins TRBV15 and TRBJ1-1; 7 nucleotides align to TRBD1. This sequence was found in a middle-aged man with head and neck cancer. The CDR3 sequence: CATSTGYFGRSEAFF. Here the CDR3 DNA reads TGTGCCACCTCGACAGGGTACTTCGGGCGATCTGAAGCTTTCTTT.